Listed here are 19 T cell receptor beta chains from one sample, sequenced in a study of regulatory T cells in long-lasting Graves disease. The sample's time point: newly diagnosed GD, antithyroid drugs for less than 3 months. Construction of the TCR library relied on RNA isolated from PBMCs. Combining iRepertoire HTBI primers with Arm-PCR of CDR3 regions, the authors built TCR beta libraries. In TCRdb, the multiplex PCR reads were re-called with MiXCR into one record per CDR3 protein. This table has 500,000 or so distinct CDR3 sequences, about 14% appearing once. The same sample was also studied in work on T cells in Graves' hyperthyroidism and ophthalmopathy.

Sequenced material: peripheral blood mononuclear cells (PBMCs), taken at new diagnosis, from a patient treated with antithyroid drugs. These receptors were taken from a woman aged 45-65 years with Graves disease.

The rearrangement links TRBV27 to TRBJ1-1, with D possibly being TRBD1 (5 bases). This CDR3 has 14 residues. Per the germline V gene, CDR1 is MNHEY and CDR2 is SMNVEV (reference sequence). V dropped 6 bases and J dropped 1 base, with 12 bases sitting between them. As DNA, the CDR3 is TGTGCCAGCAGCCCGACAGCCTGGAACACTGAAGCTTTCTTT. Translation: CASSPTAWNTEAFF.

The rearrangement links TRBV4-2 to TRBJ2-2; the match to TRBD2 covers 7 bases. V trimming: 5 bases; J trimming: 6 bases; junction bases outside the gene matches: 15. The CDR3 totals 17 residues. CDR1 and CDR2 from the germline V gene are LGHNA and YNFKEQ. In DNA, the CDR3 is TGTGCCAGCAGCACCCGAGAGAAGGGAGGGCCCCCCGGGGAGCTGTTTTTT. Its translation is CASSTREKGGPPGELFF.

A word on this clonotype: A much larger clone differs from this one at a single base, so this may be a read error. The V gene is TRBV2, the J gene TRBJ2-7, with 7 bases aligning to TRBD1. Germline V gene lookup returns CDR1 SNHLY and CDR2 FYNNEI. The CDR3 is 15 amino acids. The V segment lost 6 bases and the J segment 7 bases; nucleotides outside the gene matches: 15. The CDR3 reads CASSDTTGVYNEQYF. CDR3 bases: TGTGCCAGCAGCGATACTACAGGGGTGTACAATGAGCAGTACTTC. Drawing the rest from reference TRBV2 and TRBJ2-7, the complete variable domain is EPEVTQTPSHQVTQMGQEVILRCVPISNHLYFYWYRQILGQKVEFLVSFYNNEISEKSEIFDDQFSVERPDGSNFTLKIRSTKLEDSAMYFCASSDTTGVYNEQYFGPGTRLTVT.

To note about this clonotype: A much bigger clone sits one base away, suggesting this may be a read error. Since the CDR3 does not end with the conserved phenylalanine or tryptophan, this likely comes from a read error. This rearrangement joins TRBV28 to TRBJ2-7; 8 bases are a match to TRBD2. This CDR3 is 16 amino acids long. V dropped 8 bases and J dropped 7; count of bases not matched to a gene: 19. Germline values: CDR1 MDHEN, CDR2 SYDVKM. Here the CDR3 reads CASVPGSLAGRGEQYI. The CDR3, as DNA: TGTGCCAGCGTTCCCGGAAGTTTAGCGGGACGTGGTGAGCAGTACATC.

This clonotype was picked up a small number of times. V is TRBV7-2 and J is TRBJ2-7; D call uncertain. CDR3 length: 18 amino acids. The V gene lost 1 base and the J gene lost 1 base, with 20 bases spanning the gap. CDR1 is SGHTA and CDR2 is FQGNSA in the germline V gene. CDR3 DNA: TGTGCCAGCAGCTTAGTTGCGGTTCGGAGAATCGGGTCCTACGAGCAGTACTTC. This translates into CASSLVAVRRIGSYEQYF.

At least ten counts were recorded for this clonotype. The rearrangement links TRBV2 to TRBJ2-1, with TRBD2 matching 9 bases. The ends lost 4 bases at V and 3 bases at J; junction bases unmatched: 4. Germline CDR1 reads SNHLY; CDR2 reads FYNNEI. The CDR3 has 15 amino acids. The CDR3 sequence is CASSAGSGSYNEQFF. The DNA of the CDR3 is TGTGCCAGCAGTGCGGGTAGCGGGAGCTACAATGAGCAGTTCTTC. Based on the CDR3 plus reference TRBV2 and TRBJ2-1, the full variable domain is EPEVTQTPSHQVTQMGQEVILRCVPISNHLYFYWYRQILGQKVEFLVSFYNNEISEKSEIFDDQFSVERPDGSNFTLKIRSTKLEDSAMYFCASSAGSGSYNEQFFGPGTRLTVL.

There are many counts of this clonotype. J is TRBJ2-3 and V is TRBV12-3 or TRBV12-4; 7 positions match TRBD1. This CDR3 is built from 15 residues. With V trimmed by 6 bases and J by 1 base, 7 bases remained unmatched. As DNA, the CDR3 is TGTGCCAGCAGGCTGCAGGGGGATGGCACAGATACGCAGTATTTT. Translation: CASRLQGDGTDTQYF.

The chain carries TRBV28 and TRBJ2-2; possible D gene TRBD1, 6 bases. Trimming pared 2 bases from V and 0 bases from J, leaving 16 bases between. Germline V lookup: CDR1 MDHEN, CDR2 SYDVKM. This CDR3 has 18 residues. The CDR3 is CASSLGNRVRANTGELFF. Written as DNA, the CDR3 is TGTGCCAGCAGTTTAGGGAACAGGGTCCGCGCGAACACCGGGGAGCTGTTTTTT.

The DNA of the CDR3 is TGTGCCAGCAGGGACAGGGGGCTCAATGAGCAGTTCTTC. Encoded protein: CASRDRGLNEQFF. The chain joins TRBV7-2 to TRBJ2-1, with 11 bases lining up with TRBD1. The germline gives CDR1 SGHTA, CDR2 FQGNSA. CDR3 length: 13 amino acids. V shed 6 bases and J 6 bases; nucleotides not matched to a gene: 1.

V and J are TRBV7-6 and TRBJ2-1; 8 bases line up with TRBD2. The germline V gene has CDR1 SGHVS and CDR2 FNYEAQ. Trimming at V came to 2 bases and at J to 0 bases, leaving 3 bases not matched to a gene. CDR3 length: 16 amino acids. Here the CDR3 reads CASSLSSGVSYNEQFF. The CDR3 DNA reads as TGTGCCAGCAGCTTAAGTAGCGGGGTCTCCTACAATGAGCAGTTCTTC.

Note on this clonotype: An end of the junction does not agree with germline; a read error may underlie this. The chain has TRBV7-9 and TRBJ2-7, with D unclear. The germline CDR1 and CDR2 sequences are SEHNR and FQNEAQ (reference sequence). This CDR3 spans 12 amino acids. Written as DNA, the CDR3 is TGTGTCAGCAGCCCCTCTATTTACGAGCAGTACTTC. Translated, it gives CVSSPSIYEQYF.

There are many counts of this clonotype. This chain uses TRBV6-5 with TRBJ2-7; 7 bases map to TRBD2. Germline loops: CDR1 MNHEY, CDR2 SVGAGI. Trimming took 2 bases from V and 2 from J; bases not matched to a gene: 3. The CDR3 spans 14 residues. CDR3 nucleotides: TGTGCCAGCAGTTACGCGGGACTAACCTACGAGCAGTACTTC. This gives the protein CASSYAGLTYEQYF.

This clonotype occurred a few times. This chain links TRBV5-1 with TRBJ2-5; D may be TRBD1 (6 bases). The CDR3 contains 15 residues. CDR1 SGHRS and CDR2 YFSETQ come from the germline V gene. V was pared by 2 bases and J by 2 bases, with 13 bases between. The CDR3 coding sequence is TGCGCCAGCAGCTTCCTAACAGGGAGTCAAGAGACCCAGTACTTC. It translates to CASSFLTGSQETQYF.

This CDR3 is CASSVYPTRGSGYGYTF. CDR3 in DNA: TGTGCCAGCAGCGTCTACCCCACAAGGGGTTCGGGCTATGGCTACACCTTC. This chain links TRBV7-9 with TRBJ1-2; maybe TRBD1 (5 bases). From germline, CDR1 is SEHNR and CDR2 FQNEAQ (reference sequence). Deletions cut 5 bases from V and 4 bases from J, with 23 bases between. There are 17 residues in the CDR3.

This clonotype was detected many times. This chain links TRBV29-1 with TRBJ2-1; TRBD2 agrees at 9 bases. The CDR3 totals 12 residues. The trim removed 4 bases at V and 9 bases at J, leaving 4 bases unmatched. Germline V gene lookup returns CDR1 SQVTM and CDR2 ANQGSEA. In nucleotides, the CDR3 is TGCAGCGTTGTAGCGGGAGAGGCTGAGCAGTTCTTC. This codes for CSVVAGEAEQFF.

The V and J genes are TRBV30 and TRBJ2-7; perhaps D is TRBD1 or TRBD2 (5 bases each). Trimming took off 7 bases at V and 3 bases at J, with 13 bases between the two ends. Germline lookup yields CDR1 GTSNPN and CDR2 SVGIG (reference sequence). This CDR3 has 12 residues. The CDR3 spells CASQGARYEQYF. The CDR3 nucleotides are TGTGCCTCTCAGGGAGCTCGCTACGAGCAGTACTTC.

About this clonotype itself: The missing conserved phenylalanine or tryptophan at the end of this CDR3 makes a read error likely. No DNA is shown, since the ends of the CDR3 on it are uncertain; the CDR3 is the one TCRdb lists. The rearrangement joins TRBV27 to TRBJ2-7; whether TRBD2, the table's D call, matches the DNA was not checked. Ends included, the CDR3 has 8 residues. Germline assignment: CDR1 MNHEY and CDR2 SMNVEV (reference sequence). The CDR3 is CASSFQAG.

The table lists this clonotype with a few counts. V gene TRBV10-1 combines with J gene TRBJ2-7; possibly TRBD2 for D (6 bases). V lost 0 bases to trimming and J lost 6 bases, with 12 bases between them. Germline V gene lookup returns CDR1 WNHNN and CDR2 SYGVQD (reference sequence). CDR3 length: 14 residues. In nucleotides, the CDR3 is TGCGCCAGCAGTGAGTCGATGCGGGGAGGCGAGCAGTACTTC. Encoded protein: CASSESMRGGEQYF.

This clonotype was observed at least ten times. Sequence at one end of the junction differs from germline and may be a read error. The gene calls are TRBV11-2 and TRBJ2-7; 7 bases match TRBD2. Looked up from germline, CDR1 is SGHAT and CDR2 is FQNNGV. This CDR3 has 15 residues. The DNA for the CDR3 is TGTGCCAGCAGCTTAGCGGGGAGGGCCTCCGACGAGCAGTACTTC. It specifies CASSLAGRASDEQYF. Full variable domain (remainder filled in from reference TRBV11-2 and TRBJ2-7): EAGVAQSPRYKIIEKRQSVAFWCNPISGHATLYWYQQILGQGPKLLIQFQNNGVVDDSQLPKDRFSAERLKGVDSTLKIQPAKLEDSAVYLCASSLAGRASDEQYFGPGTRLTVT.